The sequence of this TCR beta chain was determined in a study of T cells after yellow fever vaccination (dated by TCRdb to between 2017 and 2020). Study-wide context: The SMART-Seq v4 Ultra Low Input RNA kit was used to prepare libraries from fractions with low cell numbers. To follow T-cell clones before and after both primary and booster YFV17D yellow fever vaccination, bulk TCR alpha and beta repertoires underwent longitudinal sequencing. The cohort comprised two healthy male donors, one aged 18 to 30 and one aged 30 to 40 years. Blood was drawn at multiple timepoints before and after primary and secondary immunization, with bulk PBMC replicates and cell subsets isolated. The study at large found these results: Compared with the primary T-cell response, the secondary T-cell response was weaker but faster, peaking on day 5 rather than day 15. The study included only two donors, which limits how far the findings can be generalized. After the booster, most of the clones that had expanded following primary vaccination were detected again (just under 97% of CD4 and around nine tenths of CD8), which suggests that memory was broadly maintained. Computational filtering was needed because FACS-sorted repertoires could contain abundant contaminating clonotypes from the bulk population. A small share of clonotypes occurred in both CD4 and CD8 compartments, likely arising from convergent recombination.

This specimen's treatment or condition label, interpreted: live attenuated yellow fever vaccine strain. A standard Ficoll-Paque protocol was used to isolate PBMCs from peripheral blood. Dynabeads CD4 and CD8 positive selection kits were used to isolate CD4 and CD8 T-cell fractions. TriZol was used to extract RNA from bulk PBMCs, CD4 and CD8 fractions, and dextramer-positive and dextramer-negative fractions. Measured from the cysteine to the phenylalanine, the CDR3 is 15 residues long. Only CDR3 DNA remains: 45 bases, in frame from the first base. V loses 0 bases, J loses 2 bases, and the germline ends lie 9 bases apart. According to the germline V gene, CDR1 reads SGDLS and CDR2 reads YYNGEE. As to this clonotype: There is no known antigen for this receptor. No much larger clonotype is one base removed from it; base qualities were not supplied.

TCR cDNA was synthesized by 5'RACE template switching, which introduced a universal primer site and unique molecular identifiers. Priming for cDNA synthesis came from both the TCR alpha and TCR beta constant segments. Libraries were amplified in two PCR steps, with sample barcodes and sequencing adapters added in the second step. Libraries were sequenced on Illumina HiSeq 2500 (2x100 bp) or NovaSeq (2x150 bp). In the authors' own workflow: MIGEC was used to demultiplex reads and collapse the reads into UMI consensus sequences, and MiXCR was used for V(D)J alignment. Vaccine-responding clonotypes were identified with edgeR using replicate PBMC samples, with FDR below 0.01 and a log2 fold change above 5 up to day 15 being required. CD4 or CD8 identity was assigned to each bulk clonotype according to whether the clonotype was present at higher abundance in the sequenced CD4 repertoire or the sequenced CD8 repertoire. In TCRdb, the public reads were trimmed at Q25 with fastp and aligned with MiXCR, with productive beta chains retained. Every CDR3 protein is listed once, alongside the most common genes and DNA of its rows. The V and J calls come from TCRdb's annotation, not from the publication. Here the sample has 50,000 or so distinct CDR3 sequences; around 6.9% occur a single time. The ten largest clonotypes hold less than 45% of the sample.

This receptor chain uses TRBV9 and TRBJ2-1; the D segment cannot be called with confidence. This receptor was obtained from a man aged 18 to 35 who received the YFV17D yellow fever vaccine. The specimen was CD8+ T cells sorted from PBMCs, collected on the day of the first yellow fever vaccination. The CDR3 region reads CASSVAGVAYNEQFF. The sequenced DNA: TGTGCCAGCAGCGTAGCTGGGGTAGCCTACAATGAGCAGTTCTTC.